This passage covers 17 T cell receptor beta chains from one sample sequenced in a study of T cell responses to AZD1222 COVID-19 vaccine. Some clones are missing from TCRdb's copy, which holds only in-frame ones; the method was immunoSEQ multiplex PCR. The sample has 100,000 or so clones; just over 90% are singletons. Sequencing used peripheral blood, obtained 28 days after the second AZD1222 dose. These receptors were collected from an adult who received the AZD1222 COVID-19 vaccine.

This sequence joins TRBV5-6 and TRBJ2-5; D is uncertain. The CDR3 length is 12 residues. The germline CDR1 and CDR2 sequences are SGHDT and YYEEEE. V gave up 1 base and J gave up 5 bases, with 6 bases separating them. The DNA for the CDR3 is TGTGCCAGCAGCTTGTCGGTGGAGACCCAGTACTTC. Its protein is CASSLSVETQYF.

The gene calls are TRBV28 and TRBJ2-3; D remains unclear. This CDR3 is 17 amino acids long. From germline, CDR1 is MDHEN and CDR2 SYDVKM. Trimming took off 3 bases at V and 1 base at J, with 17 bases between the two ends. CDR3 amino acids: CASSLRFTSRGTDTQYF. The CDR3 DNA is TGTGCCAGCAGTTTGCGCTTTACTTCCCGGGGCACAGATACGCAGTATTTT.

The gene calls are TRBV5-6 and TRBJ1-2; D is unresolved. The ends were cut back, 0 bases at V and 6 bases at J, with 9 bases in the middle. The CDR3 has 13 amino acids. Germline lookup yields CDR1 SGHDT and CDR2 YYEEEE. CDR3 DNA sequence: TGTGCCAGCAGCTTGGTGCCGGGCGATGGCTACACCTTC. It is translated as CASSLVPGDGYTF.

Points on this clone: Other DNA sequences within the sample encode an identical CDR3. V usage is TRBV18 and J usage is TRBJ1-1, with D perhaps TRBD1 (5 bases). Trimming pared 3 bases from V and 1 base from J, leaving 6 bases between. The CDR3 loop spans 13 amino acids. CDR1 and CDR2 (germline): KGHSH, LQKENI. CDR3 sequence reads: CASSPDTNTEAFF. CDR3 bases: TGTGCCAGCTCACCGGACACGAACACTGAAGCTTTCTTT.

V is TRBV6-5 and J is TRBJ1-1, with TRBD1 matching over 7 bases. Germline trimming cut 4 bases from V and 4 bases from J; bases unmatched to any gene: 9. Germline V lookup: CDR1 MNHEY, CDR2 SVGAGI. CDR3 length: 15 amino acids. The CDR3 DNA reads TGTGCCAGCAGTTCGTGGGACAGTGGGGGCACTGAAGCTTTCTTT. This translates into CASSSWDSGGTEAFF.

CDR3 amino acids: CASKGLAVQETQYF. The DNA for the CDR3 is TGCGCCAGCAAGGGACTAGCGGTACAAGAGACCCAGTACTTC. The V call is TRBV5-1, the J call TRBJ2-5; 11 nucleotides align to TRBD2. V dropped 6 bases and J dropped 2; count of bases not matched to a gene: 3. Germline V lookup: CDR1 SGHRS, CDR2 YFSETQ. This CDR3 has 14 residues.

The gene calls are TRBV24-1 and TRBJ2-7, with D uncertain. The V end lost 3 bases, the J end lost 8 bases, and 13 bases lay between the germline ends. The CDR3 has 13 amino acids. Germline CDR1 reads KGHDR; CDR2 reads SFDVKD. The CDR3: CATSDTRTGKQYF. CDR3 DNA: TGTGCCACCAGTGATACAAGAACGGGCAAGCAGTACTTC.

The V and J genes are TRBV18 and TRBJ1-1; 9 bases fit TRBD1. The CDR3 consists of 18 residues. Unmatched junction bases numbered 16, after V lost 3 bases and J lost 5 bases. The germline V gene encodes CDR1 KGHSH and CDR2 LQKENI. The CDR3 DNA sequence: TGTGCCAGCTCACCTTCGTCAGGGGGGCGGGGGACAGGGACTGAAGCTTTCTTT. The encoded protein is CASSPSSGGRGTGTEAFF.

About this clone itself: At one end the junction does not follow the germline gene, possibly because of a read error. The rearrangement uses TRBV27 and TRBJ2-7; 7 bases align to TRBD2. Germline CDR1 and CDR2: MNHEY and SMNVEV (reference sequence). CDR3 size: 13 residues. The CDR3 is CASGLGLWSEQYF. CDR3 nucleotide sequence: TGTGCCAGCGGTTTGGGACTATGGTCCGAGCAGTACTTC.

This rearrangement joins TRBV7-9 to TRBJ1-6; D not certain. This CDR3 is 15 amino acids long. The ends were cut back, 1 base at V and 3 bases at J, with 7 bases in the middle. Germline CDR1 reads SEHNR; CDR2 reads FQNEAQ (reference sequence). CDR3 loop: CASSLGGVYNSPLHF. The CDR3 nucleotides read TGTGCCAGCAGCTTAGGCGGGGTCTATAATTCACCCCTCCACTTT.

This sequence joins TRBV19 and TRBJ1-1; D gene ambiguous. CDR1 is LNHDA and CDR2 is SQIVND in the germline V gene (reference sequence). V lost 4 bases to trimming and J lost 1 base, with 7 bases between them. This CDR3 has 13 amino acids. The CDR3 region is CASSKAWNTEAFF. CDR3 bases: TGTGCCAGTAGTAAGGCGTGGAACACTGAAGCTTTCTTT.

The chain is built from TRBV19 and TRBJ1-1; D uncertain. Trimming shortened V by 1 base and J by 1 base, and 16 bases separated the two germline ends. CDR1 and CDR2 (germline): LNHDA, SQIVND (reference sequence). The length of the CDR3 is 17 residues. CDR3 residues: CASSIGWLGSRNTEAFF. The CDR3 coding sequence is TGTGCCAGTAGTATAGGGTGGTTGGGCAGTAGGAACACTGAAGCTTTCTTT. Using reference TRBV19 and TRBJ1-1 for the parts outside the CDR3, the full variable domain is DGGITQSPKYLFRKEGQNVTLSCEQNLNHDAMYWYRQDPGQGLRLIYYSQIVNDFQKGDIAEGYSVSREKKESFPLTVTSAQKNPTAFYLCASSIGWLGSRNTEAFFGQGTRLTVV.

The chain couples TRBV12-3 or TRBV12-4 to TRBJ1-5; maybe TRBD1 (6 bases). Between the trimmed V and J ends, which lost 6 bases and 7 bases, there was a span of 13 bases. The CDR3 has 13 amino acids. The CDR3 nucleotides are TGTGCCAGCAGCAACAGGGTAAGACAGCCCCAGCATTTT. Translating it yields CASSNRVRQPQHF.

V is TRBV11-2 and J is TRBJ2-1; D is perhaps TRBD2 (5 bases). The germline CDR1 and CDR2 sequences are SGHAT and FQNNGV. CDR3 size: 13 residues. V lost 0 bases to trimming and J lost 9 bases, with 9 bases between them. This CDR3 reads CASSLDPEGEQFF. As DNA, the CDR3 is TGTGCCAGCAGCTTAGATCCCGAGGGTGAGCAGTTCTTC.

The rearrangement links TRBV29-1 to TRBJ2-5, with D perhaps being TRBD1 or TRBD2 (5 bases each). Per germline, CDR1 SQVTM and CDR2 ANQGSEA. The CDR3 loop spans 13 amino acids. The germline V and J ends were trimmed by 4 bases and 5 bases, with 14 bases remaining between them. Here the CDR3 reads CSVGGRGVETQYF. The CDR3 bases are TGCAGCGTTGGGGGACGTGGGGTGGAGACCCAGTACTTC.

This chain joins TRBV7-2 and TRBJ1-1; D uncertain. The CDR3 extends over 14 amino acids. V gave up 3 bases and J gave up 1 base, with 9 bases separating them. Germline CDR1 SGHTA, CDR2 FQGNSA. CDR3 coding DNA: TGTGCCAGCAGCTTGCGTTGGCCGAACACTGAAGCTTTCTTT. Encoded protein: CASSLRWPNTEAFF.

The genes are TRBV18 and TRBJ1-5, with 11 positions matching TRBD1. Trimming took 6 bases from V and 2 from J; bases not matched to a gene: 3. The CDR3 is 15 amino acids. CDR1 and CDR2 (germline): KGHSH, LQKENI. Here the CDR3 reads CASSQGQGGNQPQHF. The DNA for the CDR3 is TGTGCCAGCTCCCAGGGACAGGGGGGCAATCAGCCCCAGCATTTT.